Below are 9 T cell receptor beta chains sequenced from a single sample in a study of blood T cell repertoires in COVID-19. Clones were sequenced by immunoSEQ multiplex PCR, and TCRdb holds only the in-frame ones, with some missing. The repertoire holds over 250,000 clones, with around three quarters as singletons. The sample taken for sequencing was peripheral blood. These receptors came from an elderly woman with acute or convalescent COVID-19.

The gene calls are TRBV19 and TRBJ2-2, with TRBD1 matching 7 bases. The CDR3 extends over 15 amino acids. The germline V gene has CDR1 LNHDA and CDR2 SQIVND (reference sequence). V trimming: 6 bases; J trimming: 1 base; junction bases outside the gene matches: 5. CDR3 nucleotides: TGTGCCAGTAGCGCTAGGACAGGGAACACCGGGGAGCTGTTTTTT. Translation: CASSARTGNTGELFF.

The chain is built from TRBV11-3 and TRBJ2-1, with 8 positions matching TRBD2. The CDR3 sequence is 15 residues long. The germline V gene encodes CDR1 SGHNT and CDR2 YENEEA. Germline trimming cut 6 bases from V and 4 bases from J; bases unmatched to any gene: 8. CDR3 loop: CASRLPGLDYNEQFF. The CDR3 DNA follows: TGTGCCAGCAGGCTTCCGGGACTAGATTACAATGAGCAGTTCTTC.

The chain recombines TRBV7-9 with TRBJ2-1; D is unclear. Trimming cost V 6 bases and J 5 bases, with 20 bases left between them. Germline V lookup: CDR1 SEHNR, CDR2 FQNEAQ (reference sequence). The CDR3 is 16 amino acids. The CDR3 coding sequence is TGTGCCAGCAGTTCTTCCCGACACGGATCAAACAATGAGCAGTTCTTC. Amino acids: CASSSSRHGSNNEQFF.

This clone has a single count. The chain employs TRBV3-1 (or the pseudogene TRBV3-2) and TRBJ1-2; D is possibly TRBD1 (6 bases). V was shortened by 4 bases and J by 4 bases, with 19 bases between the two germline ends. Germline V lookup: CDR1 LGHDT, CDR2 YNNKEL (reference sequence). This CDR3 has 16 amino acids. As DNA, the CDR3 is TGTGCCAGCAGCCGCCTCCACCCCGAAGGGGGCTATGGCTACACCTTC. The encoded protein is CASSRLHPEGGYGYTF.

The chain joins TRBV9 to TRBJ2-1; TRBD2 agrees at 7 bases. Germline V lookup: CDR1 SGDLS, CDR2 YYNGEE. With 4 bases clipped from V and 7 bases from J, the junction kept 17 bases outside the gene matches. The length of the CDR3 is 17 residues. The CDR3 protein is CASSSVGMRVGGNEQFF. The CDR3 coding sequence is TGTGCCAGCAGCTCAGTGGGTATGCGAGTGGGAGGGAATGAGCAGTTCTTC.

This clone came up once. V is TRBV27 and J is TRBJ2-7; 9 bases are a match to TRBD1. With 3 bases clipped from V and 3 bases from J, the junction kept 9 bases outside the gene matches. The CDR3 spans 16 residues. Germline V gives CDR1 MNHEY, CDR2 SMNVEV (reference sequence). The CDR3 reads CASSFSQTGGIYEQYF. In DNA, the CDR3 is TGTGCCAGCAGTTTTTCCCAGACAGGGGGAATCTACGAGCAGTACTTC.

The genes are TRBV6-1 and TRBJ1-2, with a possible D match to TRBD1 (5 bases). CDR1 and CDR2 from the germline V gene are MNHNS and SASEGT. The CDR3 has 15 residues. With 1 base removed from V and 4 bases from J, the gap between germline ends came to 13 bases. The CDR3 region is CASSEDPRRGYGYTF. CDR3 sequence (DNA): TGTGCCAGCAGTGAAGACCCTCGAAGGGGCTATGGCTACACCTTC.

V usage is TRBV5-4 and J usage is TRBJ2-2; 9 nucleotides agree with TRBD2. After removal of 2 bases from V and 7 bases from J, the junction contained 6 bases not matched to a gene. This CDR3 spans 15 amino acids. CDR1 and CDR2 from the germline V gene are SGHNT and YYREEE (reference sequence). CDR3 amino acids: CASSFEPSGNGELFF. The CDR3 nucleotides are TGTGCCAGCAGCTTCGAACCTAGCGGGAACGGGGAGCTGTTTTTT.

This clone was detected only a few times. This chain links TRBV4-2 with TRBJ2-3; 10 positions agree with TRBD1. Germline loops: CDR1 LGHNA, CDR2 YNFKEQ. The CDR3 spans 14 residues. The J segment lost 5 bases and the V segment lost 6 bases, leaving 5 bases of the junction unmatched. The CDR3 region has the DNA TGTGCCAGCAGTTTCGGACAGGGGGAAGATACGCAGTATTTT. Translated: CASSFGQGEDTQYF.